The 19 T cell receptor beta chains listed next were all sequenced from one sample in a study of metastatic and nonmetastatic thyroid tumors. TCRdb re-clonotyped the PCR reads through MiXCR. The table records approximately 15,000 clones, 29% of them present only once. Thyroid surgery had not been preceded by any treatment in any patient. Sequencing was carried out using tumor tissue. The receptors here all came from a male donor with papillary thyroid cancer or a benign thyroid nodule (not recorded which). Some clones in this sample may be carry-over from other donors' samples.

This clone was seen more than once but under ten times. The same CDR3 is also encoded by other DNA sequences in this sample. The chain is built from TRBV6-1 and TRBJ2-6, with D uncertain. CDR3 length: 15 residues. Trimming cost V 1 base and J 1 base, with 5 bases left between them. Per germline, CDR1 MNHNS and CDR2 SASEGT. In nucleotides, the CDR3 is TGTGCCAGCAGTGAAGGCCAGTCTGGGGCCAACGTCCTGACTTTC. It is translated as CASSEGQSGANVLTF.

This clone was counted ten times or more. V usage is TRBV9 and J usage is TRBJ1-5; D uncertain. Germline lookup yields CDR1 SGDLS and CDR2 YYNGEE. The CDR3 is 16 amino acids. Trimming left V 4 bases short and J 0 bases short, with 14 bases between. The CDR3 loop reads CASSQGGPSSNQPQHF. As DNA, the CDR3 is TGTGCCAGCAGCCAAGGAGGGCCCTCTAGCAATCAGCCCCAGCATTTT.

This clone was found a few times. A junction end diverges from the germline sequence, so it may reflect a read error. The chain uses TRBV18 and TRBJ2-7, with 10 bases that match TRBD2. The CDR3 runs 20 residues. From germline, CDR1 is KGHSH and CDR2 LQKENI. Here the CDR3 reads CASSLKGGSGLARPTYEQDF. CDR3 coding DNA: TGTGCCAGCTCACTAAAAGGGGGGTCGGGACTAGCGCGACCTACCTACGAGCAGGACTTC.

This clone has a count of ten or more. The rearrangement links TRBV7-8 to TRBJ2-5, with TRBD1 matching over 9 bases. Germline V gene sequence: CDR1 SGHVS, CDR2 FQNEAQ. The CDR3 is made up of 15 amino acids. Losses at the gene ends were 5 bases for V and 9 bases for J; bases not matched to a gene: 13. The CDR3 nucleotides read TGTGCCAGCAGCCTATATGGGACAGGGTGGAGGGCCCAGTACTTC. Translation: CASSLYGTGWRAQYF.

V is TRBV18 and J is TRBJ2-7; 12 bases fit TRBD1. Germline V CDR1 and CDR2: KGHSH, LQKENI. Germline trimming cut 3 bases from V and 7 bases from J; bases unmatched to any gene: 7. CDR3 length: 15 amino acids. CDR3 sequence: CASSPGQGAIGEQYF. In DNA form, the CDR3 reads TGTGCCAGCTCACCGGGACAGGGGGCAATTGGGGAGCAGTACTTC.

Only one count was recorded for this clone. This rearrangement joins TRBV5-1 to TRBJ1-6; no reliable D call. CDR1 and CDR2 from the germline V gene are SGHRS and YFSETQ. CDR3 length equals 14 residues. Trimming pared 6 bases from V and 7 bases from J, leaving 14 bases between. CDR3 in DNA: TGCGCCAGCACCCCCGGTGAGCAGAATTCACCCCTCCACTTT. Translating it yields CASTPGEQNSPLHF.

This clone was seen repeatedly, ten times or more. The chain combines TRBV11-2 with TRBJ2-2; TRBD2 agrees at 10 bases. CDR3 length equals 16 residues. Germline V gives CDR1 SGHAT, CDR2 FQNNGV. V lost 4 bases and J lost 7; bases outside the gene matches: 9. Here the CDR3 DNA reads TGTGCCAGCAGCTCCTATTTAGCGGGGGGCGTCGGGGAGCTGTTTTTT. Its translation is CASSSYLAGGVGELFF. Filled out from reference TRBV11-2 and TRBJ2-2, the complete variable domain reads EAGVAQSPRYKIIEKRQSVAFWCNPISGHATLYWYQQILGQGPKLLIQFQNNGVVDDSQLPKDRFSAERLKGVDSTLKIQPAKLEDSAVYLCASSSYLAGGVGELFFGEGSRLTVL.

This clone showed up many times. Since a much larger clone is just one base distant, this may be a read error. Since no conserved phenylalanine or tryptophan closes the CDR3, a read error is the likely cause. Here the CDR3 reads CASSTREGQPQHL. The CDR3 bases are TGTGCCAGCAGCACCCGGGAAGGGCAGCCCCAGCATCTT. The chain recombines TRBV27 with TRBJ1-5; D unresolved. The CDR3 is made up of 13 amino acids. Germline V CDR1 and CDR2: MNHEY, SMNVEV (reference sequence). V dropped 6 bases and J dropped 7 bases, with 13 bases sitting between them.

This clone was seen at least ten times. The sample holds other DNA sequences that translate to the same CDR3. The CDR3 region is CASSLAGRYGYTF. The CDR3 DNA reads TGTGCCAGCAGTTTAGCGGGAAGGTATGGCTACACCTTC. The chain is built from TRBV28 and TRBJ1-2; no definite D call. This CDR3 contains 13 residues. V lost 2 bases, J lost 5 bases, and 9 bases lay in between. The V gene's germline CDR1 is MDHEN and CDR2 SYDVKM.

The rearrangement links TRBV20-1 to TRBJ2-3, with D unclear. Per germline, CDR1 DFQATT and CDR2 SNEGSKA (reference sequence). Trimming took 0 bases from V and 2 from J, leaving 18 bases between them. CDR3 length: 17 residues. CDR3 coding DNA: TGCAGTGCTAGAGATCCGGCTAGTGTCCCCGTCACAGATACGCAGTATTTT. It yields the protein CSARDPASVPVTDTQYF.

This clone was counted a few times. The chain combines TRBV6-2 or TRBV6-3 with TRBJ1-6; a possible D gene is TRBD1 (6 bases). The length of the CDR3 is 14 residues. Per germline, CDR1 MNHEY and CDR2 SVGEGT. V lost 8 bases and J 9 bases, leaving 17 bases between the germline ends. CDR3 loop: CASGPGTRVSPLHF. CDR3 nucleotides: TGTGCCAGCGGACCCGGGACAAGAGTTTCACCCCTCCACTTT.

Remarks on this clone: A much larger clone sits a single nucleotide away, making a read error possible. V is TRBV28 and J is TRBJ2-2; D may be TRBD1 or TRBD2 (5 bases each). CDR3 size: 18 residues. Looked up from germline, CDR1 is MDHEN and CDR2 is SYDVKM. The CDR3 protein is CASSLWDKVYTNAGDLFF. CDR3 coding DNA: TGTGCCAGCAGTTTATGGGACAAGGTCTATACAAACGCCGGGGATCTGTTTTTT.

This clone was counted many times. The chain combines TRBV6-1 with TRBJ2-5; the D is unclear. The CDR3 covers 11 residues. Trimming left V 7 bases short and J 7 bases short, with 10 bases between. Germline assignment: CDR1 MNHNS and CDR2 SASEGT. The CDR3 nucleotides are TGTGCCAGCACCCCGAGGAGGACCCAGTACTTC. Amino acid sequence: CASTPRRTQYF.

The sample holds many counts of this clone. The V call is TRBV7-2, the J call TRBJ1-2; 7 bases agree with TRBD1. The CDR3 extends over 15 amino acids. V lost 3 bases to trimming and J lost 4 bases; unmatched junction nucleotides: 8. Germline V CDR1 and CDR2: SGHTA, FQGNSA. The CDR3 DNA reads TGTGCCAGCAGCTTGGGACAGACCGGTAGCTATGGCTACACCTTC. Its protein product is CASSLGQTGSYGYTF.

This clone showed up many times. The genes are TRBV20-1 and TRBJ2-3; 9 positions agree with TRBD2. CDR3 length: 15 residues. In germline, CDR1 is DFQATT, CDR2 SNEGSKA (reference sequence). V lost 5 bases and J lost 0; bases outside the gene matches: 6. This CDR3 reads CSAAVLAGSTDTQYF. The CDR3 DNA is TGCAGTGCTGCCGTTCTAGCGGGGAGCACAGATACGCAGTATTTT.

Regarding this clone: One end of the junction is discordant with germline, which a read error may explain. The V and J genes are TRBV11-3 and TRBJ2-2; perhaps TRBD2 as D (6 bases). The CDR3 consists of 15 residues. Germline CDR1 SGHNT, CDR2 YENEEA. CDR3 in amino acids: CASGLQWADTVELFF. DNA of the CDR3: TGTGCCAGCGGACTACAGTGGGCTGACACCGTGGAGCTGTTTTTT.

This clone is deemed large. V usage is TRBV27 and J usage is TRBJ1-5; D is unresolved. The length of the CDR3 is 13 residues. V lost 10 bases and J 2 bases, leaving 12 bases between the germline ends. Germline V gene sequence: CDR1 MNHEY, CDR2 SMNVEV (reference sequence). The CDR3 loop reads CATRGFGNQPQHF. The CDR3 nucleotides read TGTGCCACCAGAGGGTTCGGCAATCAGCCCCAGCATTTT.

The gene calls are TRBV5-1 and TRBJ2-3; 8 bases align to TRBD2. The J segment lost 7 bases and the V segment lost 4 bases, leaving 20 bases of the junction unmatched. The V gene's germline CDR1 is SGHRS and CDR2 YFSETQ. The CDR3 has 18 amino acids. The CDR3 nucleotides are TGCGCCAGCAGCCCGTCCTGGGGAGCGGGAGAGTTGGGCAATACGCAGTATTTT. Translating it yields CASSPSWGAGELGNTQYF.

The CDR3 sequence: CASSSTGGLIGNTIYF. In nucleotides, the CDR3 is TGCGCCAGCAGCTCGACAGGGGGACTTATTGGAAACACCATATATTTT. The genes are TRBV5-1 and TRBJ1-3; 9 bases are a match to TRBD1. J was trimmed by 3 bases and V by 3 bases; bases with no gene match: 7. This CDR3 has 16 residues. In germline, CDR1 is SGHRS, CDR2 YFSETQ.